A selection of T cell receptor beta chains follows, all from one sample in a study of blood T cell repertoires in COVID-19. TCRdb keeps only in-frame clones here, not all; method: immunoSEQ multiplex PCR. The sample has about 130,000 clones; roughly four fifths are singletons. Sequencing used peripheral blood. All receptors derive from a man in his sixties with acute or convalescent COVID-19. CDR3s leave out the opening cysteine and the closing phenylalanine or tryptophan. Fields, in order: CDR3 length, V gene, J gene, CDR3 protein.

len: 14; v_gene: TRBV7-2; j_gene: TRBJ2-2; CDR3aa: ASSLFGGQNTGELF
len: 12; v_gene: TRBV6-5; j_gene: TRBJ2-1; CDR3aa: ASRCPSGSNEQF
len: 10; v_gene: TRBV5-6; j_gene: TRBJ2-1; CDR3aa: ASSLLLDEQF
len: 12; v_gene: TRBV19; j_gene: TRBJ2-3; CDR3aa: ASTSGGGTDTQY
len: 9; v_gene: TRBV20-1; j_gene: TRBJ1-4; CDR3aa: SAEATGQLF
len: 12; v_gene: TRBV29-1; j_gene: TRBJ1-2; CDR3aa: SVEGDRGNYGYT
len: 11; v_gene: TRBV12-3/TRBV12-4; j_gene: TRBJ2-1; CDR3aa: ASTVSRYNEQF
len: 13; v_gene: TRBV24-1; j_gene: TRBJ2-1; CDR3aa: ATSDGTSVYNEQF
len: 12; v_gene: TRBV21-1; j_gene: TRBJ2-3; CDR3aa: ASTGGGGTDTQY
len: 12; v_gene: TRBV7-2; j_gene: TRBJ1-4; CDR3aa: ASSLGLGGEKLF
len: 12; v_gene: TRBV5-1; j_gene: TRBJ2-2; CDR3aa: ASMTDTNTGELF
len: 13; v_gene: TRBV7-3; j_gene: TRBJ2-7; CDR3aa: ASSLNPSVIYEQY
len: 14; v_gene: TRBV6-5; j_gene: TRBJ1-2; CDR3aa: ASSYSAGTGNYGYT
len: 12; v_gene: TRBV5-1; j_gene: TRBJ2-5; CDR3aa: ASSAGDTQETQY
len: 10; v_gene: TRBV6-1; j_gene: TRBJ2-1; CDR3aa: ASKLGSDEQF
len: 16; v_gene: TRBV5-4; j_gene: TRBJ2-3; CDR3aa: ASSLGGLAGTSTDTQY
len: 12; v_gene: TRBV24-1; j_gene: TRBJ2-5; CDR3aa: ATSDRTAQETQY
len: 12; v_gene: TRBV6-5; j_gene: TRBJ2-1; CDR3aa: ASSYLRVSNEQF
len: 13; v_gene: TRBV7-8; j_gene: TRBJ1-1; CDR3aa: ASSFRGTANTEAF
len: 13; v_gene: TRBV4-1; j_gene: TRBJ2-5; CDR3aa: ASSQIGTGFETQY